The rows below give T cell receptor beta chains drawn from one sample of a study of shared clonotypes between healthy human individuals. TCRdb's copy holds only in-frame clones and misses some; the assay was immunoSEQ multiplex PCR. The sample carries millions of clones, roughly 93% recorded once. Material for sequencing was naive CD4+ T cells from PBMCs. The receptors originated from a man between 18 and 29 years old in good health. Some clones in this sample may be carry-over from other donors' samples. Both conserved end residues are part of each CDR3. Each record gives: CDR3 protein, CDR3 DNA, J gene, D gene, V gene, clone size. The D gene is left open where the match is weak. Clone size is stated in some rows and not others, as once, few, many or a class when expanded.

CASSYEGGTDTQYF TGTGCCAGCAGTTACGAGGGCGGCACAGATACGCAGTATTTT TRBJ2-3 - TRBV6-5 -
CASSSWSRGTTEQYF TGCGCCAGCAGCTCTTGGTCGAGGGGGACCACCGAGCAGTACTTC TRBJ2-7 - TRBV5-1 -
CASSPFLQGAYGYTF TGCGCCAGCAGCCCTTTCCTCCAGGGAGCTTATGGCTACACCTTC TRBJ1-2 - TRBV5-1 -
CASSLRVHTGELFF TGTGCCAGCAGCTTGAGGGTTCACACCGGGGAGCTGTTTTTT TRBJ2-2 - TRBV5-4 -
CASSLVLARRGWTGELFF TGTGCCAGCAGCTTAGTGCTAGCGCGGAGAGGATGGACCGGGGAGCTGTTTTTT TRBJ2-2 - TRBV7-8 -
CASSKVGPESTDTQYF TGTGCCAGCAGCAAAGTGGGGCCCGAGAGCACAGATACGCAGTATTTT TRBJ2-3 - TRBV21-1 -
CASSPLGSNTGELFF TGTGCCAGCTCACCCCTGGGGAGTAACACCGGGGAGCTGTTTTTT TRBJ2-2 - TRBV18 -
CASSLAPGSNEKLFF TGCGCCAGCAGCTTGGCCCCAGGGTCCAATGAAAAACTGTTTTTT TRBJ1-4 - TRBV5-1 -
CASSAGPGNTIYF TGTGCCAGCAGTGCAGGGCCTGGAAACACCATATATTTT TRBJ1-3 - TRBV6-4 -
CASSPGTSGTNEQYF TGTGCCAGCTCACCTGGGACTAGCGGGACCAACGAGCAGTACTTC TRBJ2-7 TRBD2 TRBV18 -
CAWSRGTSHEQFF TGTGCCTGGAGTAGGGGGACTAGCCATGAGCAGTTCTTC TRBJ2-1 TRBD2 TRBV30 -
CASSTQGTGNTIYF TGTGCCAGCAGTACACAGGGAACTGGAAACACCATATATTTT TRBJ1-3 - TRBV6-1 -
CASSPLGNTEAFF TGTGCCAGCTCACCACTGGGGAACACTGAAGCTTTCTTT TRBJ1-1 - TRBV18 few
CASRRNSRPAGSNQPQHF TGTGCCAGCAGGCGAAATAGTCGGCCCGCGGGTAGCAATCAGCCCCAGCATTTT TRBJ1-5 - TRBV28 -
CASSLRSYLGTEAFF TGTGCCAGCAGTTTAAGGTCCTACCTAGGCACTGAAGCTTTCTTT TRBJ1-1 - TRBV28 -
CASGRLGTNPYEQFF TGTGCTAGTGGCCGGCTGGGGACCAACCCCTATGAGCAGTTCTTC TRBJ2-1 - TRBV12-5 -
CASRYTSGSTDTQYF TGCGCCAGCAGGTATACTAGCGGGAGCACAGATACGCAGTATTTT TRBJ2-3 TRBD2 TRBV5-1 -
CASSLLRAEGYTF TGTGCCAGCAGTTTACTCAGGGCTGAGGGCTACACCTTC TRBJ1-2 - TRBV28 -
CSAGERLGYGYTF TGCAGCGCTGGAGAGAGGCTTGGCTATGGCTACACCTTC TRBJ1-2 - TRBV29-1 -
CASSLTSGEQYF TGTGCCAGCAGTTTAACTTCTGGGGAGCAGTACTTC TRBJ2-7 - TRBV28 -
CASSGGLQETQYF TGTGCCAGCAGTGGGGGGCTTCAAGAGACCCAGTACTTC TRBJ2-5 - TRBV2 -
CAISPAEVNTEAFF TGTGCCATCAGCCCTGCGGAAGTGAACACTGAAGCTTTCTTT TRBJ1-1 - TRBV10-3 few
CASSLSAEVSGNTIYF TGTGCCAGCAGTTTATCAGCGGAAGTCTCTGGAAACACCATATATTTT TRBJ1-3 - TRBV28 -
CASSSDRVRYEQYF TGTGCCAGCTCATCCGACAGGGTTCGGTACGAGCAGTACTTC TRBJ2-7 TRBD1 TRBV18 -
CSVGGRLNTGELFF TGCAGCGTGGGTGGGCGGCTGAACACCGGGGAGCTGTTTTTT TRBJ2-2 - TRBV29-1 once
CASSFGGRAGTDTQYF TGTGCCAGCAGCTTCGGCGGGAGGGCAGGCACAGATACGCAGTATTTT TRBJ2-3 TRBD2 TRBV7-2 -
CASPPSRGPGDSGNTIYF TGTGCCAGTCCTCCCTCACGGGGGCCAGGGGACTCTGGAAACACCATATATTTT TRBJ1-3 - TRBV9 once
CASSQGAQGNYNEQFF TGTGCCAGCAGCCAAGGAGCACAGGGTAATTACAATGAGCAGTTCTTC TRBJ2-1 - TRBV14 -
CASSFPRQSGNEQFF TGTGCCAGCAGCTTCCCCCGACAGAGTGGCAATGAGCAGTTCTTC TRBJ2-1 - TRBV7-9 -
CASSPDRGRGYWTGELFF TGTGCCAGCTCACCCGACAGGGGGCGCGGCTATTGGACCGGGGAGCTGTTTTTT TRBJ2-2 TRBD1 TRBV18 -
CASRRTSGSSRGGHNEQFF TGTGCCAGCAGACGGACTAGCGGGAGTTCGCGGGGGGGACACAATGAGCAGTTCTTC TRBJ2-1 TRBD2 TRBV28 -
CASSDYLREFF TGTGCCAGCAGTGACTACCTCCGGGAGTTCTTC TRBJ2-1 - TRBV2 once
CASSDGGRGYNEQFF TGTGCCAGCAGTGACGGCGGGAGGGGCTACAATGAGCAGTTCTTC TRBJ2-1 TRBD2 TRBV2 once
CASSPRTSGGEQFF TGTGCCAGCAGTCCCAGGACTAGCGGTGGTGAGCAGTTCTTC TRBJ2-1 TRBD2 TRBV6-4 -
CASSQEDGMVAGAYEQYF TGTGCCAGCAGCCAAGAGGATGGGATGGTAGCGGGAGCCTACGAGCAGTACTTC TRBJ2-7 TRBD2 TRBV4-2 -
CASSIKVYNEQFF TGTGCCAGTAGTATAAAGGTCTACAATGAGCAGTTCTTC TRBJ2-1 - TRBV19 -
CASRQANSAEQYF TGTGCCAGCAGACAGGCCAATTCCGCCGAGCAGTACTTC TRBJ2-7 - TRBV6-5 -
CASSAFTGGGAYEQYF TGTGCCAGCAGCGCCTTCACAGGGGGAGGGGCCTACGAGCAGTACTTC TRBJ2-7 - TRBV9 -
CASSPGLATDEQYF TGTGCCAGCTCACCCGGACTAGCGACCGACGAGCAGTACTTC TRBJ2-7 TRBD2 TRBV18 -
CASSLPWNTEAFF TGTGCCAGCAGTTTACCGTGGAACACTGAAGCTTTCTTT TRBJ1-1 - TRBV28 -
CASSLGGRAWETQYF TGTGCCAGCAGCTTAGGCGGGAGGGCCTGGGAGACCCAGTACTTC TRBJ2-5 TRBD2 TRBV7-2 -
CASSEPISSDIAKNIQYF TGTGCCAGCAGTGAGCCGATCTCAAGCGATATAGCCAAAAACATTCAGTACTTC TRBJ2-4 - TRBV6-4 -
CASSDRAANTEAFF TGTGCCAGCAGCGACAGGGCGGCGAACACTGAAGCTTTCTTT TRBJ1-1 TRBD1 TRBV6-5 few
CASTPLYLDEQYF TGTGCCAGCACTCCCCTGTACCTGGACGAGCAGTACTTC TRBJ2-7 - TRBV6-1 -
CSVHGIGGETQYF TGCAGCGTTCACGGGATTGGCGGAGAGACCCAGTACTTC TRBJ2-5 - TRBV29-1 -
CASSVNFRWEQFF TGTGCCAGCAGTGTTAATTTCCGGTGGGAGCAGTTCTTC TRBJ2-1 - TRBV2 -
CASSLGASGSLTGELFF TGCGCCAGCAGCTTGGGCGCTAGCGGGAGCCTCACCGGGGAGCTGTTTTTT TRBJ2-2 TRBD2 TRBV5-1 -
CASSFLTGDGELFF TGTGCCAGCAGCTTTCTGACAGGGGATGGGGAGCTGTTTTTT TRBJ2-2 TRBD1 TRBV7-3 -
CASHKSTSGSYEQYF TGTGCCAGCCATAAAAGTACCTCGGGATCCTACGAGCAGTACTTC TRBJ2-7 - TRBV28 -
CASSVQGSLAEAFF TGTGCCAGCAGTGTACAGGGAAGTTTGGCTGAAGCTTTCTTT TRBJ1-1 - TRBV2 -
CASSITGLYEQYF TGCGCCAGCAGCATCACAGGGCTCTACGAGCAGTACTTC TRBJ2-7 - TRBV4-1 -
CASSDGTGRSYEQYF TGTGCCAGCAGCGACGGGACAGGGCGGTCCTACGAGCAGTACTTC TRBJ2-7 TRBD1 TRBV9 -
CASQPGQSPGYTF TGTGCCAGCCAACCGGGACAGTCCCCTGGCTACACCTTC TRBJ1-2 TRBD1 TRBV28 -